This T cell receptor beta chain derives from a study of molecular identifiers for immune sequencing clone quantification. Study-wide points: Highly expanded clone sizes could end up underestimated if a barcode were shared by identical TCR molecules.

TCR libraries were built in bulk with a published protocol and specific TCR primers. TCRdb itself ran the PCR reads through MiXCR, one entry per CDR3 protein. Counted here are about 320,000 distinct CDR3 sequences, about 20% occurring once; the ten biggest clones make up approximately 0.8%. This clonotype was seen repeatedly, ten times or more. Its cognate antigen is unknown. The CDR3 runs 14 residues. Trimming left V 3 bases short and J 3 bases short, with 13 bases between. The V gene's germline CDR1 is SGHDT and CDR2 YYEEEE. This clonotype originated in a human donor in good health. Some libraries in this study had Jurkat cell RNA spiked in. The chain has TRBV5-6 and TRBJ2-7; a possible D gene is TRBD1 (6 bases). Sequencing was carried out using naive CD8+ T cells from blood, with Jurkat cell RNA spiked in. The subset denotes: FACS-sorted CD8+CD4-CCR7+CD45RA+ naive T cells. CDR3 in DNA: TGTGCCAGCAGCTCAGGGGTCGGACGCTACGAGCAGTACTTC. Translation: CASSSGVGRYEQYF.